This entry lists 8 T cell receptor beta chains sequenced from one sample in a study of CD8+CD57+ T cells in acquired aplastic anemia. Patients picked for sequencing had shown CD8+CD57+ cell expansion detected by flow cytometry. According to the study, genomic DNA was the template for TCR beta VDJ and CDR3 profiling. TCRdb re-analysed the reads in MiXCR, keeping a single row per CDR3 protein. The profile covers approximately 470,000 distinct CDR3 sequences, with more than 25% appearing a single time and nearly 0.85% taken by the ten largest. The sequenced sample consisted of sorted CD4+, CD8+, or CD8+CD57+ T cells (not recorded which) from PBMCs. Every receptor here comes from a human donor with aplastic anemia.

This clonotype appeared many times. The CDR3 reads CASRGNNEQFF. In nucleotides, the CDR3 is TGTGCCAGCAGGGGAAACAATGAGCAGTTCTTC. V usage is TRBV9 and J usage is TRBJ2-1; D is unresolved. This CDR3 region has 11 residues. The germline V gene encodes CDR1 SGDLS and CDR2 YYNGEE. Trimming left V 5 bases short and J 5 bases short, with 5 bases between.

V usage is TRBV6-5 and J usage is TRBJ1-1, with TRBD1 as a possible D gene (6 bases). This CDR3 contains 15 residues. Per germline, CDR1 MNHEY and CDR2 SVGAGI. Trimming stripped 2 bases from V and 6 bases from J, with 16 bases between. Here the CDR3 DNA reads TGTGCCAGCAGTTACGGGGGACAAAGGGAAGCTGAAGCTTTCTTT. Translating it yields CASSYGGQREAEAFF.

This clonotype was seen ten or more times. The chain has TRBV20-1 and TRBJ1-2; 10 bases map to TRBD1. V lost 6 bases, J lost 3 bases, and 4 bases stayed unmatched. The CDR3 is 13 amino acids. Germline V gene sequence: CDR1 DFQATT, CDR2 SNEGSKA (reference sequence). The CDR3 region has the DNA TGCAGTGCCCCGGGACAGGGGTACTATGGCTACACCTTC. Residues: CSAPGQGYYGYTF.

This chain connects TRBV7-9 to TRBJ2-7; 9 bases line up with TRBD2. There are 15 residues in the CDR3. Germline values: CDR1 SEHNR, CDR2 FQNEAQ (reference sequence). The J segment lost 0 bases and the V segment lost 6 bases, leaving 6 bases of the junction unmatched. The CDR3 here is CASRSNSGSSYEQYF. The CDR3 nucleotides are TGTGCCAGCAGGTCTAATAGCGGGAGCTCCTACGAGCAGTACTTC.

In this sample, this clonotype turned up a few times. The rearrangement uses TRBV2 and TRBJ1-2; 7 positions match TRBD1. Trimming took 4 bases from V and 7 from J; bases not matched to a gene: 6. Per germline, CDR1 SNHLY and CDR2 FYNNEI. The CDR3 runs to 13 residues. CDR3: CASSARTGLGYTF. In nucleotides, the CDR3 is TGTGCCAGCAGTGCCCGGACAGGCCTTGGCTACACCTTC.

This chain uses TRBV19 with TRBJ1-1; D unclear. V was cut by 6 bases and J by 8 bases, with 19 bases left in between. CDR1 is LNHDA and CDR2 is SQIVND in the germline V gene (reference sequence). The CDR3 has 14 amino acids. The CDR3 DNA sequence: TGTGCCAGTAGAAATTTGCCCTCGACAAGAGAAGCTTTCTTT. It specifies CASRNLPSTREAFF.

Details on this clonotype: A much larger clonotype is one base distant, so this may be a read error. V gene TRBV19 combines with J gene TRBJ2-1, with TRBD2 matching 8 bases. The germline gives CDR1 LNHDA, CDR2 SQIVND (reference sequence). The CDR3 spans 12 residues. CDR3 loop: CASARGGSEQSF. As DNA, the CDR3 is TGTGCCAGTGCACGGGGGGGCAGTGAGCAGTCCTTC.

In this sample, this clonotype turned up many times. CDR3 in amino acids: CASSERRGGNQPQHF. The CDR3 DNA sequence: TGTGCCAGCAGTGAGCGACGGGGTGGTAATCAGCCCCAGCATTTT. This chain joins TRBV2 and TRBJ1-5; D is uncertain. There are 15 residues in the CDR3. Germline values: CDR1 SNHLY, CDR2 FYNNEI. V was trimmed by 3 bases and J by 4 bases, leaving 13 bases between them.